Below, 6 T cell receptor beta chains from the same sample are listed, as sequenced in a study of blood T cell repertoires in COVID-19. Profiling relied on immunoSEQ multiplex PCR, and the TCRdb table lists in-frame clones only, not all of them. The profile shows 42,000 or so clones, around 82% of them singletons. The material sequenced was peripheral blood. The receptor source for this set is a man in his forties with active or convalescent COVID-19.

The table lists this clone with a few counts. The chain recombines TRBV9 with TRBJ2-7; D perhaps matches TRBD1 (6 bases). This CDR3 region has 14 residues. Between the trimmed V and J ends, which lost 2 bases and 7 bases, there was a span of 16 bases. Germline loops: CDR1 SGDLS, CDR2 YYNGEE. In DNA, the CDR3 is TGTGCCAGCAGCGTGGGACATGGGGCAGGGGAGCAGTACTTC. Protein sequence: CASSVGHGAGEQYF.

This chain joins TRBV19 and TRBJ1-2, with 9 bases fitting TRBD1. This CDR3 has 14 residues. V lost 5 bases to trimming and J lost 5 bases; unmatched junction nucleotides: 6. In germline, CDR1 is LNHDA, CDR2 SQIVND (reference sequence). CDR3 nucleotide sequence: TGTGCCAGTAGTGCACAGGGGGCAGGGTATGGCTACACCTTC. Translated: CASSAQGAGYGYTF.

V gene TRBV7-8 combines with J gene TRBJ2-7; tentative D call: TRBD1 (6 bases). Germline V gene lookup returns CDR1 SGHVS and CDR2 FQNEAQ. The CDR3 totals 14 residues. With 4 bases removed from V and 1 base from J, the gap between germline ends came to 11 bases. The CDR3 DNA is TGTGCCAGCAGCTCCCTACAGGGTTCCTACGAGCAGTACTTC. Translating gives CASSSLQGSYEQYF.

The chain combines TRBV20-1 with TRBJ2-7; a possible D gene is TRBD2 (5 bases). Germline V gives CDR1 DFQATT, CDR2 SNEGSKA (reference sequence). The CDR3 loop spans 12 amino acids. Between the trimmed V and J ends, which lost 3 bases and 4 bases, there was a span of 10 bases. The CDR3 spells CSASVRGYEQYF. The CDR3 region has the DNA TGCAGTGCTAGTGTCCGAGGGTACGAGCAGTACTTC.

The chain joins TRBV30 to TRBJ2-2; the D gene is possibly TRBD1 (6 bases). The V gene's germline CDR1 is GTSNPN and CDR2 SVGIG (reference sequence). The CDR3 is made up of 14 amino acids. Trimming removed 0 bases from V and 8 bases from J, with 13 bases in between. Here the CDR3 reads CAWSVRARGGELFF. The CDR3 region has the DNA TGTGCCTGGAGTGTACGGGCGAGGGGGGGGGAGCTGTTTTTT.

In this sample, this clone turned up a few times. The V gene is TRBV6-2 or TRBV6-3, the J gene TRBJ1-2, with 9 positions matching TRBD1. The germline CDR1 and CDR2 sequences are MNHEY and SVGEGT. The V segment lost 6 bases and the J segment 5 bases; nucleotides outside the gene matches: 7. This CDR3 is built from 14 residues. DNA for the CDR3: TGTGCCAGCAGCCGATTCGGGACAGGGTATGGCTACACCTTC. Encoded protein: CASSRFGTGYGYTF.